The following is a T cell receptor (beta chain) sequence with its context. Other DNA sequences in the sample encode the same CDR3. The data stem from a study of cytomegalovirus exposure and HLA in healthy donors. From germline, CDR1 is MNHEY and CDR2 SVGAGI. The V and J ends lost 7 bases and 6 bases respectively, with 10 bases between them. CDR3 length equals 13 residues. 60 Vbeta and 13 Jbeta primers were used in PCR. TCRdb's table, derived via immunoSEQ multiplex PCR, lists solely in-frame clones and lacks some. The data show almost 90,000 clones, 85% seen once. The chain joins TRBV6-5 to TRBJ1-6; possible D gene TRBD1, 6 bases. Sequences were obtained from PBMCs. The sequence was collected from a man aged 35-49 years in good health and CMV-seropositive. In DNA, the CDR3 is TGTGCCAGCAAGGGACACCTTAATTCACCCCTCCACTTT. Protein sequence: CASKGHLNSPLHF.